The clone carrying this TCR beta chain was counted only a few times. No antigen is known for it. A single record per CDR3 protein comes from TCRdb applying MiXCR to the RT-PCR reads. This sample has 450,000 to 600,000 distinct CDR3 sequences, with more than 15% found just once. This sample stems from a study of response to subunit inactivated influenza vaccine. The study's findings and limits: Few additional T cells are recruited per seasonal influenza vaccination, authors suggested.

Germline assignment: CDR1 SGHTA and CDR2 FQGNSA. Trimming took 4 bases from V and 2 from J, leaving 9 bases between them. The CDR3 consists of 15 residues. The source was CD4+ T cells sorted from PBMCs, collected less than 30 months after vaccination. The sequence was collected from a man between 50 and 75 years old who received an inactivated influenza vaccine. V usage is TRBV7-2 and J usage is TRBJ2-6, with TRBD1 as a possible D gene (6 bases). The CDR3 bases are TGTGCCAGCAGCTCGTACAGGGCTGGGGCCAACGTCCTGACTTTC. It specifies CASSSYRAGANVLTF.